This section outlines one TCR beta chain sequence together with its context. As originally analysed: In the immunoSEQ data, sequences were junction-only and lacked quality scores, so filtering differed. Produced via immunoSEQ multiplex PCR; TCRdb's table is partial and in-frame only. That table furnishes V, J and clone size, whereas the DNA furnished D and trimming. The repertoire includes roughly 1.4 million clones, less than 99% of them detected once, and 0.36% sits in the top ten. The CDR3 runs 14 residues. Germline trimming cut 5 bases from V and 5 bases from J; bases unmatched to any gene: 6. CDR1 is SEHNR and CDR2 is FQNEAQ in the germline V gene (reference sequence). The authors divided CD4+ cells into CD45RA+ naive and CD45RA-negative memory subsets. This sample is drawn from a study of shared clonotypes between healthy human individuals.

Sequencing input: naive CD4+ T cells sorted from blood. Subset described: CD45RA+ positively selected. The rearrangement joins TRBV7-9 to TRBJ2-1; 7 bases are shared with TRBD1. This clonotype was obtained from a man aged 25 to 40 in good health. CDR3 sequence: CASSAGTENNEQFF. As DNA, the CDR3 is TGTGCCAGCAGCGCCGGGACAGAAAACAATGAGCAGTTCTTC.